The 6 T cell receptor beta chains in this list originate from one sample, sequenced in a study of regulatory T cells. Regarding the study as a whole: In CD3G-deficient patients, conventional CD4+ T cells were enriched for hydrophobic CDR3 residues at positions 6 and 7.

Primers: 52 TRBV forward and 13 TRBJ reverse. Profiled with immunoSEQ multiplex PCR; TCRdb holds only in-frame clones, not every one. The sample has roughly 30,000 clones, 85% to 95% seen once. These TCRs' antigens remain unknown. Material for sequencing was conventional CD4+ T cells sorted from blood. These receptors were obtained from a young adult with CD3G deficiency.

This chain links TRBV4-1 with TRBJ2-2, with D possibly TRBD1 on 6 matching bases. V was clipped by 1 base and J by 2 bases, with 17 bases between them. Germline-derived CDR1 and CDR2 are MGHRA and YSYEKL. The CDR3 loop spans 18 amino acids. This chain's CDR3 is CASSQVRQAPFNTGELFF. For the CDR3, the DNA is TGCGCCAGCAGCCAAGTGCGACAGGCCCCATTTAACACCGGGGAGCTGTTTTTT.

The chain joins TRBV19 to TRBJ2-2; D is perhaps TRBD2 (6 bases). This CDR3 spans 15 amino acids. Germline CDR1 LNHDA, CDR2 SQIVND (reference sequence). The V gene lost 5 bases and the J gene lost 7 bases, with 17 bases spanning the gap. CDR3 sequence reads: CASSVGLFRGGELFF. Here the CDR3 DNA reads TGTGCCAGTAGTGTCGGACTATTTCGAGGCGGGGAGCTGTTTTTT.

The chain employs TRBV18 and TRBJ2-7, with 7 bases aligning to TRBD1. J lost 3 bases, V lost 6 bases, and 8 bases had no gene match. In germline, CDR1 is KGHSH, CDR2 LQKENI. There are 14 residues in the CDR3. CDR3 amino acids: CASSRPGTVYEQYF. The CDR3 DNA is TGTGCCAGCTCCCGCCCCGGGACAGTCTACGAGCAGTACTTC.

A few counts support this clone. V gene TRBV2 combines with J gene TRBJ1-6, with D perhaps matching TRBD1 (5 bases). Trimming removed 5 bases from V and 9 bases from J, with 17 bases in between. Germline CDR1 is SNHLY and CDR2 is FYNNEI. This CDR3 has 15 amino acids. The DNA for the CDR3 is TGTGCCAGCAGTTTCTCAGGGTGGGGGACTTCACCCCTCCACTTT. Translation gives CASSFSGWGTSPLHF.

The V gene is TRBV30, the J gene TRBJ2-7; either TRBD1 or TRBD2 may fit D (6 bases each). Trimming cost V 4 bases and J 1 base, with 11 bases left between them. The CDR3 length is 13 residues. The germline CDR1 and CDR2 sequences are GTSNPN and SVGIG (reference sequence). This CDR3 reads CAWTRGGSYEQYF. CDR3 nucleotide sequence: TGTGCCTGGACCCGAGGGGGGTCCTACGAGCAGTACTTC.

The J gene is TRBJ2-1, the V gene TRBV10-3; 12 bases agree with TRBD2. J was trimmed by 6 bases and V by 4 bases; bases with no gene match: 1. The CDR3 has 14 amino acids. Germline V gene lookup returns CDR1 ENHRY and CDR2 SYGVKD. The CDR3 sequence: CAISGGLAGNEQFF. As DNA, the CDR3 is TGTGCCATCAGTGGGGGACTAGCGGGCAATGAGCAGTTCTTC.